Each of the 32 T cell receptor beta chains below was sequenced from the same sample in a study of blood T cell repertoires in COVID-19. Assay used: immunoSEQ multiplex PCR; TCRdb lists only in-frame clones, some missing. The data show 66,000 or so clones, around 80% seen once. Sample: peripheral blood. Receptor source: a human donor in a cohort sampled during active COVID-19.

The chain uses TRBV5-1 and TRBJ1-4; TRBD1 matches 7 bases. CDR1 and CDR2 from the germline V gene are SGHRS and YFSETQ. The CDR3 covers 17 residues. V lost 4 bases to trimming and J lost 4 bases; unmatched junction nucleotides: 13. CDR3 amino acids: CASSPISPTGINEKLFF. DNA of the CDR3: TGCGCCAGCAGCCCGATAAGTCCGACAGGGATTAATGAAAAACTGTTTTTT.

This chain uses TRBV7-8 with TRBJ2-3; D is possibly TRBD2 (6 bases). The CDR3 spans 15 residues. V was trimmed by 3 bases and J by 2 bases, leaving 12 bases between them. Per germline, CDR1 SGHVS and CDR2 FQNEAQ. The CDR3 loop reads CASSFQGLTTDTQYF. CDR3 sequence (DNA): TGTGCCAGCAGCTTCCAGGGACTGACCACAGATACGCAGTATTTT.

The chain combines TRBV27 with TRBJ2-7; TRBD1 matches at 11 bases. Losses at the gene ends were 5 bases for V and 4 bases for J; bases not matched to a gene: 4. The germline gives CDR1 MNHEY, CDR2 SMNVEV (reference sequence). This CDR3 region has 14 residues. Here the CDR3 DNA reads TGTGCCAGCAGTCCCGGGACAGGGGGATACGAGCAGTACTTC. Encoded protein: CASSPGTGGYEQYF.

This clone was picked up one time. This chain joins TRBV12-3 or TRBV12-4 and TRBJ2-2; a weak D match, TRBD2 (5 bases). Trimming cost V 3 bases and J 9 bases, with 8 bases left between them. CDR3 length equals 12 residues. In nucleotides, the CDR3 is TGTGCCAGCAGTTTGGGAGAATGGGAGCTGTTTTTT. It translates to CASSLGEWELFF.

V is TRBV5-4 and J is TRBJ1-2, with D perhaps matching TRBD1 (5 bases). V was pared by 2 bases and J by 2 bases, with 10 bases between. CDR3 size: 14 residues. CDR1 and CDR2 from the germline V gene are SGHNT and YYREEE (reference sequence). In DNA, the CDR3 is TGTGCCAGCAGCTTTTATTCAGGGAACTATGGCTACACCTTC. This codes for CASSFYSGNYGYTF. Together with reference TRBV5-4 and TRBJ1-2, the CDR3 gives the full variable domain: ETGVTQSPTHLIKTRGQQVTLRCSSQSGHNTVSWYQQALGQGPQFIFQYYREEENGRGNFPPRFSGLQFPNYSSELNVNALELDDSALYLCASSFYSGNYGYTFGSGTRLTVV.

Only a few counts were recorded for this clone. The chain recombines TRBV30 with TRBJ1-1, with D possibly matching TRBD1 (5 bases). The CDR3 has 11 amino acids. Per the germline V gene, CDR1 is GTSNPN and CDR2 is SVGIG (reference sequence). Trimming removed 8 bases from V and 1 base from J, with 8 bases in between. The CDR3 nucleotides read TGTGCCGGCGGACAGAACACTGAAGCTTTCTTT. Protein product: CAGGQNTEAFF.

This clone was picked up a small number of times. The chain uses TRBV5-1 and TRBJ2-7; D remains unclear. Trimming stripped 7 bases from V and 3 bases from J, with 14 bases between. The CDR3 contains 13 residues. Germline CDR1 and CDR2: SGHRS and YFSETQ. CDR3 DNA: TGCGCCAGCGCAGCGATACGCGTCTACGAGCAGTACTTC. It encodes CASAAIRVYEQYF.

The rearrangement joins TRBV6-5 to TRBJ2-7, with 8 nucleotides matching TRBD1. Germline CDR1 is MNHEY and CDR2 is SVGAGI. This CDR3 has 15 amino acids. J gave up 0 bases and V 3 bases, and 4 bases lay outside the gene matches. CDR3: CASSYDRGPSYEQYF. The CDR3 DNA follows: TGTGCCAGCAGTTATGACAGGGGTCCCTCCTACGAGCAGTACTTC.

The gene calls are TRBV7-2 and TRBJ2-7; 7 nucleotides line up with TRBD2. The CDR3 spans 13 residues. Per the germline V gene, CDR1 is SGHTA and CDR2 is FQGNSA. The V gene end was trimmed by 5 bases and the J gene end by 3 bases; junction bases not matched to a gene: 4. CDR3 nucleotides: TGTGCCAGCAGCCGGCAGCGGGACTACGAGCAGTACTTC. It translates to CASSRQRDYEQYF.

V and J are TRBV9 and TRBJ2-7; a possible D gene is TRBD2 (5 bases). V lost 9 bases, J lost 1 base, and 20 bases lay in between. Germline CDR1 reads SGDLS; CDR2 reads YYNGEE. The CDR3 contains 15 residues. CDR3 in amino acids: CATPRRWASSYEQYF. CDR3 bases: TGTGCCACCCCCCGGAGGTGGGCTAGTTCCTACGAGCAGTACTTC.

The chain links TRBV5-4 to TRBJ2-2; D remains ambiguous. The CDR3 has 15 residues. Between the trimmed V and J ends, which lost 2 bases and 6 bases, there was a span of 14 bases. Looked up from germline, CDR1 is SGHNT and CDR2 is YYREEE (reference sequence). The CDR3 is CASSFKVALAGELFF. The CDR3 nucleotides read TGTGCCAGCAGCTTTAAGGTAGCTCTGGCCGGGGAGCTGTTTTTT.

This chain links TRBV18 with TRBJ2-7; TRBD1 matches at 8 bases. Germline V gives CDR1 KGHSH, CDR2 LQKENI. This CDR3 contains 15 residues. The trim removed 3 bases at V and 1 base at J, leaving 5 bases unmatched. CDR3 sequence (DNA): TGTGCCAGCTCACCTCTGGGGACAGGTTCCTACGAGCAGTACTTC. Translation: CASSPLGTGSYEQYF.

The chain couples TRBV6-5 to TRBJ1-2; the match to TRBD1 covers 9 bases. The CDR3 runs 14 residues. Germline V CDR1 and CDR2: MNHEY, SVGAGI. Unmatched junction bases numbered 3, after V lost 0 bases and J lost 7 bases. The CDR3 DNA reads TGTGCCAGCAGTTACTCGAAGGGACAGGGTGGCTACACCTTC. Protein: CASSYSKGQGGYTF.

This clone has a handful of counts. The chain uses TRBV5-5 and TRBJ2-7, with TRBD1 matching over 9 bases. CDR1 is SGHKS, CDR2 YYEKEE, per germline (reference sequence). The V segment lost 4 bases and the J segment 2 bases; nucleotides outside the gene matches: 4. The CDR3 spans 14 residues. The chain's CDR3 is CASSLRDRAYEQYF. CDR3 DNA: TGTGCCAGCAGCCTCCGGGACAGGGCCTACGAGCAGTACTTC.

This chain joins TRBV7-3 and TRBJ1-1; tentative D call: TRBD1 (6 bases). CDR3 size: 13 residues. The V and J ends lost 4 bases and 0 bases respectively, with 6 bases between them. Germline CDR1 and CDR2: SGHTA and FQGTGA. The CDR3 DNA is TGTGCCAGCAGCTGGACAGTGAACACTGAAGCTTTCTTT. Protein: CASSWTVNTEAFF.

The rearrangement joins TRBV12-3 or TRBV12-4 to TRBJ2-2; D is unclear. This CDR3 spans 12 amino acids. V was shortened by 2 bases and J by 6 bases, with 4 bases between the two germline ends. The CDR3 region has the DNA TGTGCCAGCAGTTTAACGGCCGGGGAGCTGTTTTTT. Translated, it gives CASSLTAGELFF.

For this clone: The junction departs from the called germline gene at one end, perhaps through a read error. The rearrangement links TRBV7-2 to TRBJ2-1, with 11 nucleotides matching TRBD2. Germline values: CDR1 SGHTA, CDR2 FQGNSA. The CDR3 loop spans 15 amino acids. The CDR3 protein is CASSLAGGLYNEQFF. As DNA, the CDR3 is TGTGCCAGCAGCCTAGCGGGAGGTCTGTACAATGAGCAGTTCTTC.

The gene calls are TRBV7-2 and TRBJ2-7, with 8 bases lining up with TRBD2. Germline CDR1 and CDR2: SGHTA and FQGNSA. The V and J ends lost 7 bases and 5 bases, in that order; junction bases with no gene match: 10. There are 14 residues in the CDR3. The CDR3 DNA reads as TGTGCCAGCACCCTCACCCGAGCGGGGGACGAGCAGTACTTC. Protein sequence: CASTLTRAGDEQYF.

This chain uses TRBV28 with TRBJ2-7; 10 nucleotides align to TRBD1. J gave up 6 bases and V 6 bases, and 11 bases lay outside the gene matches. This CDR3 has 15 amino acids. Germline V gives CDR1 MDHEN, CDR2 SYDVKM. In nucleotides, the CDR3 is TGTGCCAGCAGGCCCCCGGGACAGGGGTTGGGCGAGCAGTACTTC. It is translated as CASRPPGQGLGEQYF.

The chain combines TRBV6-2 or TRBV6-3 with TRBJ2-1, with 8 positions matching TRBD2. The V segment lost 5 bases and the J segment 8 bases; nucleotides outside the gene matches: 2. Germline V gene lookup returns CDR1 MNHEY and CDR2 SVGEGT. The CDR3 loop spans 12 amino acids. CDR3 sequence reads: CASSGTRYEQFF. The DNA of the CDR3 is TGTGCCAGCAGTGGGACTAGGTATGAGCAGTTCTTC.

This clone has just a few counts. The rearrangement links TRBV5-4 to TRBJ1-6, with 10 bases lining up with TRBD1. CDR3 length equals 14 residues. CDR1 and CDR2 (germline): SGHNT, YYREEE (reference sequence). V was clipped by 4 bases and J by 7 bases; unmatched bases: 2. The CDR3 is CASSRQGANSPLHF. The CDR3, as DNA: TGTGCCAGCAGCCGACAGGGGGCGAATTCACCCCTCCACTTT.

The CDR3 DNA reads as TGTGCTAGTGGTTTGGACAGTTACTACGAGCAGTACTTC. Amino acids: CASGLDSYYEQYF. The genes are TRBV12-5 and TRBJ2-7; D is unresolved. The V and J ends lost 1 base and 3 bases respectively, with 7 bases between them. Per germline, CDR1 LGHNT and CDR2 FRNRAP. CDR3 size: 13 residues.

This clone was detected only a few times. The chain recombines TRBV7-3 with TRBJ1-6; D is perhaps TRBD1 (5 bases). V dropped 2 bases and J dropped 5 bases, with 10 bases sitting between them. CDR1 and CDR2 (germline): SGHTA, FQGTGA. The length of the CDR3 is 15 residues. The CDR3 here is CASSLGATDNSPLHF. The CDR3 DNA follows: TGTGCCAGCAGCTTAGGGGCCACAGATAATTCACCCCTCCACTTT.

The rearrangement uses TRBV18 and TRBJ1-3; D is unclear. The CDR3 runs to 17 residues. Germline V CDR1 and CDR2: KGHSH, LQKENI. V lost 6 bases to trimming and J lost 0 bases, with 18 bases between them. The CDR3: CASSVRRVEDSGNTIYF. In DNA form, the CDR3 reads TGTGCCAGCTCTGTAAGGCGGGTCGAGGACTCTGGAAACACCATATATTTT.

The rearrangement uses TRBV9 and TRBJ1-1; weak D call: TRBD1 (6 bases). Germline V gene data show CDR1 as SGDLS and CDR2 as YYNGEE. The V end lost 7 bases, the J end lost 1 base, and 14 bases lay between the germline ends. The CDR3 totals 14 residues. The CDR3 coding sequence is TGTGCCAGCTCTCCGGGACACCAGAACACTGAAGCTTTCTTT. It specifies CASSPGHQNTEAFF.

The V gene is TRBV9, the J gene TRBJ1-1; no definite D call. V was shortened by 0 bases and J by 4 bases, with 10 bases between the two germline ends. The V gene's germline CDR1 is SGDLS and CDR2 YYNGEE. This CDR3 comprises 14 residues. The CDR3 DNA reads as TGTGCCAGCAGCGTAGTCTGGGAGGGCACTGAAGCTTTCTTT. It yields the protein CASSVVWEGTEAFF. Drawing the rest from reference TRBV9 and TRBJ1-1, the complete variable domain is DSGVTQTPKHLITATGQRVTLRCSPRSGDLSVYWYQQSLDQGLQFLIQYYNGEERAKGNILERFSAQQFPDLHSELNLSSLELGDSALYFCASSVVWEGTEAFFGQGTRLTVV.

V is TRBV5-4 and J is TRBJ2-3; 12 nucleotides agree with TRBD1. This CDR3 comprises 16 residues. CDR1 is SGHNT, CDR2 YYREEE, per germline (reference sequence). The V segment lost 3 bases and the J segment 5 bases; nucleotides outside the gene matches: 7. The CDR3 here is CASSYRDRGRGDTQYF. CDR3 nucleotide sequence: TGTGCCAGCAGCTACCGGGACAGGGGGCGCGGAGATACGCAGTATTTT.

This clone was detected only once. The chain has TRBV21-1 and TRBJ1-1; the table gives TRBD1 as D, unverified against the DNA. TRBV21-1 represents a pseudogene. The CDR3 length is 16 residues. The CDR3 protein is CASTPSPTTANTEAFF. CDR3 DNA sequence: TGTGCCAGCACCCCCTCACCAACGACAGCGAACACTGAAGCTTTCTTT.

The V call is TRBV7-8, the J call TRBJ1-4; 9 nucleotides match TRBD1. CDR3 length equals 14 residues. The junction had 5 bases not matched to a gene; V was cut back by 5 bases and J by 7 bases. Germline values: CDR1 SGHVS, CDR2 FQNEAQ. The CDR3 reads CASSPQGAAEKLFF. CDR3 nucleotide sequence: TGTGCCAGCAGCCCACAGGGGGCGGCTGAAAAACTGTTTTTT.

The chain couples TRBV10-1 to TRBJ1-4; TRBD1 matches at 8 bases. CDR1 and CDR2 (germline): WNHNN, SYGVQD (reference sequence). The CDR3 covers 15 residues. V dropped 6 bases and J dropped 8; count of bases not matched to a gene: 11. CDR3 protein: CASSPTDRGTEKLFF. The CDR3 DNA sequence: TGCGCCAGCAGCCCTACCGACAGGGGAACCGAAAAACTGTTTTTT.

The chain employs TRBV18 and TRBJ2-7, with D perhaps matching TRBD1 (6 bases). This CDR3 has 11 residues. Trimming removed 6 bases at V and 6 bases at J, with 9 bases between. Germline assignment: CDR1 KGHSH and CDR2 LQKENI. The CDR3 sequence: CASSLGAEQYF. The CDR3 DNA reads as TGTGCCAGCTCCCTGGGGGCCGAGCAGTACTTC.

The chain couples TRBV7-9 to TRBJ1-1; possibly TRBD1 for D (6 bases). Germline V gene sequence: CDR1 SEHNR, CDR2 FQNEAQ (reference sequence). The ends were cut back, 0 bases at V and 7 bases at J, with 12 bases in the middle. CDR3 length: 14 residues. CDR3 loop: CASSLAGGTSEAFF. As DNA, the CDR3 is TGTGCCAGCAGCTTAGCGGGGGGGACAAGTGAAGCTTTCTTT.